This is a list of T cell receptor beta chains from one sample in a study of vaccination effects on CD4 cells after COVID-19. Their antigen targets remain unknown. Sequencing used immunoSEQ multiplex PCR; TCRdb keeps in-frame clones, though not all of them. The sample lists tens of thousands of clones, approximately 78% seen once, with over 15% in the top ten. The specimen was CD4+ T cells from PBMCs cultured with HCoV-NL63 spike peptides, collected before COVID-19 vaccination. These receptor sequences come from a human donor who had a prior SARS-CoV-2 infection. Each CDR3 is given with its conserved first and last residue. The D gene is left open where the match is weak.

d_gene: -
len: 13
v_gene: TRBV7-3
CDR3aa: CASSSRRGGRTFF

d_gene: TRBD2
len: 14
v_gene: TRBV5-1
CDR3aa: CASSLQAGGEQQYF

d_gene: -
len: 13
v_gene: TRBV5-1
CDR3aa: CASSLDPTGELFF

d_gene: -
len: 12
v_gene: TRBV2
CDR3aa: CASSESYNEQFF

d_gene: TRBD2
len: 15
v_gene: TRBV3-1/TRBV3-2
CDR3aa: CASSPSGRDTGELFF

d_gene: -
len: 19
v_gene: TRBV21-1
CDR3aa: CASSKVDFFTGGKHTEAFF

d_gene: -
len: 13
v_gene: TRBV2
CDR3aa: CASGGPRPYEQYF

d_gene: -
len: 15
v_gene: TRBV5-1
CDR3aa: CASSLTNTGTHEQYF

d_gene: -
len: 13
v_gene: TRBV18
CDR3aa: CASSSGVNQPQHF

d_gene: TRBD2
len: 19
v_gene: TRBV11-2
CDR3aa: CASSLDFALRGGRAYEQYF

d_gene: TRBD1
len: 15
v_gene: TRBV5-1
CDR3aa: CASSATGGAGDTQYF

d_gene: TRBD2
len: 17
v_gene: TRBV7-3
CDR3aa: CASSLFGGGDSYNEQFF

d_gene: -
len: 13
v_gene: TRBV5-6
CDR3aa: CASSSGVTDTQYF

d_gene: -
len: 15
v_gene: TRBV24-1
CDR3aa: CATSDFATGTPDAHF

d_gene: TRBD1
len: 14
v_gene: TRBV6-2/TRBV6-3
CDR3aa: CASSRTGVNTEAFF

d_gene: -
len: 16
v_gene: TRBV5-5
CDR3aa: CASSLVLVADSYEQYF

d_gene: -
len: 16
v_gene: TRBV6-6
CDR3aa: CASSLASGASQETQYF

d_gene: -
len: 13
v_gene: TRBV12-3/TRBV12-4
CDR3aa: CASSLRTVPPLHF

d_gene: -
len: 16
v_gene: TRBV14
CDR3aa: CASSQGGSGAPYEQYF

d_gene: -
len: 12
v_gene: TRBV10-3
CDR3aa: CAISEFGQPQHF

d_gene: TRBD2
len: 17
v_gene: TRBV4-3
CDR3aa: CASSPHGAGGHTDTQYF

d_gene: -
len: 14
v_gene: TRBV6-2/TRBV6-3
CDR3aa: CASSLTSFYNEQFF

d_gene: TRBD1
len: 14
v_gene: TRBV3-1/TRBV3-2
CDR3aa: CASSQARGRGGYTF

d_gene: -
len: 12
v_gene: TRBV29-1
CDR3aa: CSVYSGQETQYF

d_gene: -
len: 14
v_gene: TRBV7-2
CDR3aa: CASSLVGSNSPLHF

d_gene: TRBD2
len: 16
v_gene: TRBV5-1
CDR3aa: CASSIPLAGGNGEQFF

d_gene: -
len: 13
v_gene: TRBV30
CDR3aa: CAWRMGGVETQYF

d_gene: -
len: 11
v_gene: TRBV12-3/TRBV12-4
CDR3aa: CASSLRDTQYF